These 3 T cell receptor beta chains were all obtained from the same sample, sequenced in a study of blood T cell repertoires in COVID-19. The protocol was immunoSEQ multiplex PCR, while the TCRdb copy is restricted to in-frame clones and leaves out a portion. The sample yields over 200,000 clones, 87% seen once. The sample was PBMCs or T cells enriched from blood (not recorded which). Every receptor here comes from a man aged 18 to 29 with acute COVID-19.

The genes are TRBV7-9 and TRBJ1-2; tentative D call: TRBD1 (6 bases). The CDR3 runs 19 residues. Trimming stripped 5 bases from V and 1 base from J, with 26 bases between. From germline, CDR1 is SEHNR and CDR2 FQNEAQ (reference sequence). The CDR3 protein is CASSPLKAGAQMLNYGYTF. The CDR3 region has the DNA TGTGCCAGCAGCCCTTTAAAGGCGGGGGCTCAAATGCTTAACTATGGCTACACCTTC.

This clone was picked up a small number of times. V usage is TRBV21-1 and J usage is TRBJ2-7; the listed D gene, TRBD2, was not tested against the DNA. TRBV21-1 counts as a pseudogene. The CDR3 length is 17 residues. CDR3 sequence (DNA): TGTGCCAGCATCGTCCCCGTAAGCGGGAGGGCCTCCTACGAGCAGTACTTC. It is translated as CASIVPVSGRASYEQYF.

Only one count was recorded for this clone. CDR3 bases: TGTGCCAGTAGTATAAACATCGCCTTCTCTGGAAACACCATATATTTT. Translation gives CASSINIAFSGNTIYF. The chain combines TRBV19 with TRBJ1-3; D remains unclear. The V and J ends lost 2 bases and 0 bases respectively, with 11 bases between them. CDR3 length equals 16 residues. CDR1 is LNHDA, CDR2 SQIVND, per germline (reference sequence).